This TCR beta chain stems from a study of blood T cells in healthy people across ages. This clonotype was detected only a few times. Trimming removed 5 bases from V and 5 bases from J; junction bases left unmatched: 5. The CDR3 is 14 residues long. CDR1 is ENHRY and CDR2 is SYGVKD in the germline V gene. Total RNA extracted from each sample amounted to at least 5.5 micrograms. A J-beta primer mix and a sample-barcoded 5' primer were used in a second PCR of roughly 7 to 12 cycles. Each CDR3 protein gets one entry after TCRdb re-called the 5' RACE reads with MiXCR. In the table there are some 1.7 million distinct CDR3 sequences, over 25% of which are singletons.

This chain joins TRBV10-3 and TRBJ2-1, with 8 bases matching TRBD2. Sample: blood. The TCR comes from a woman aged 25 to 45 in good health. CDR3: CAISSGTSHNEQFF. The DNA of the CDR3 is TGTGCCATCAGTTCCGGGACTAGTCACAATGAGCAGTTCTTC.